These 7 T cell receptor beta chains came from one sample sequenced in a study of metastatic and nonmetastatic thyroid tumors. MiXCR reprocessed the PCR reads for TCRdb. The sample has around 30,000 clones, around a quarter seen once; the top ten hold approximately 2.4%. The entire patient cohort was treatment-naive prior to thyroid surgery. Sequencing was done on a sample of blood. The receptors here all came from a female donor with papillary thyroid cancer or a benign thyroid nodule (not recorded which). Some clones in this sample may be carry-over from other donors' samples.

This clone was detected many times. The rearrangement joins TRBV29-1 to TRBJ1-3, with 8 bases matching TRBD1. With V trimmed by 3 bases and J by 4 bases, 5 bases remained unmatched. Looked up from germline, CDR1 is SQVTM and CDR2 is ANQGSEA. There are 14 residues in the CDR3. In DNA, the CDR3 is TGCAGCGTTGACTGGACAGGGACGGGAAACACCATATATTTT. Translated, it gives CSVDWTGTGNTIYF.

This clone was detected ten times or more. As DNA, the CDR3 is TGCAGTGCTCCCGACTACAATGAGCAGTTCTTC. Its translation is CSAPDYNEQFF. The V call is TRBV20-1, the J call TRBJ2-1; D remains ambiguous. This CDR3 spans 11 amino acids. Trimming took off 5 bases at V and 3 bases at J, with 5 bases between the two ends. CDR1 is DFQATT, CDR2 SNEGSKA, per germline (reference sequence).

This clone was recorded at least ten times. This may stem from a read error, because a much larger clone lies one nucleotide away. The same CDR3 also results from other DNA sequences found in this sample. This chain uses TRBV9 with TRBJ2-7; D is perhaps TRBD2 (5 bases). V lost 0 bases and J 6 bases, leaving 13 bases between the germline ends. Germline CDR1 SGDLS, CDR2 YYNGEE. The CDR3 is 14 amino acids. CDR3 bases: TGTGCCAGCAGCGTAGCGGGCGGAGAGGGCGAGCAGTACTTC. Translation gives CASSVAGGEGEQYF.

This clone was seen ten or more times. This may be a read error, as it is one base from a much larger clone. Other DNA sequences from this sample encode an identical CDR3 as well. The chain links TRBV15 to TRBJ1-2; TRBD1 agrees at 7 bases. J was trimmed by 6 bases and V by 1 base; bases with no gene match: 2. The germline V gene encodes CDR1 LNHNV and CDR2 YYDKDF (reference sequence). This CDR3 is 13 amino acids long. For the CDR3, the DNA is TGTGCCACCAGCAGAGCCCAGGGGGATGGCTACACCTTC. This encodes CATSRAQGDGYTF.

This clone was counted ten times or more. The chain joins TRBV19 to TRBJ2-7; 9 bases map to TRBD2. V was clipped by 7 bases and J by 3 bases; unmatched bases: 7. The germline V gene encodes CDR1 LNHDA and CDR2 SQIVND (reference sequence). This CDR3 region has 14 residues. CDR3 loop: CASTPVAGVYEQYF. In DNA form, the CDR3 reads TGTGCCAGTACTCCGGTAGCGGGAGTCTACGAGCAGTACTTC.

This clone appeared many times. The chain couples TRBV7-8 to TRBJ1-4; a weak D match, TRBD1 (5 bases). The ends were cut back, 4 bases at V and 7 bases at J, with 19 bases in the middle. The germline V gene has CDR1 SGHVS and CDR2 FQNEAQ. This CDR3 is 16 amino acids long. The CDR3 loop is CASSSEGPQIAEKLFF. The CDR3 bases are TGTGCCAGCAGCTCCGAGGGACCTCAAATCGCTGAAAAACTGTTTTTT.

This clone was picked up many times. This may be a read error: a much more frequent sequence differs by one nucleotide. In the same sample, other DNA sequences code for this CDR3. The V call is TRBV6-4, the J call TRBJ2-3; D is undetermined. The V gene's germline CDR1 is MRHNA and CDR2 SNTAGT. The CDR3 is 13 residues long. CDR3 protein: CASSGKDTDTQYF. In DNA form, the CDR3 reads TGCGCCAGCTCTGGCAAGGACACAGATACGCAGTATTTT.